The 12 T cell receptor beta chains below were found in one sample sequenced in a study of blood T cell repertoires in COVID-19. Libraries were prepared by immunoSEQ multiplex PCR; TCRdb keeps only in-frame clonotypes and omits some of them. The sample carries 250,000 to 350,000 clones, about 88% recorded once. Sample: PBMCs or T cells enriched from blood (not recorded which). These receptors were obtained from a woman between 45 and 65 years old who had recovered from COVID-19.

Notes on this clone: Different DNA sequences within this sample yield the same CDR3. The chain is built from TRBV6-1 and TRBJ1-5; D ambiguous. V lost 0 bases, J lost 0 bases, and 3 bases lay in between. The length of the CDR3 is 14 residues. Germline V gene sequence: CDR1 MNHNS, CDR2 SASEGT. The CDR3 sequence is CASSEAYSNQPQHF. DNA for the CDR3: TGTGCCAGCAGTGAAGCGTATAGCAATCAGCCCCAGCATTTT.

The CDR3 is CASSRGQSIYEQYF. The CDR3 coding sequence is TGCGCCAGCAGCCGGGGACAATCGATCTACGAGCAGTACTTC. The V and J genes are TRBV5-1 and TRBJ2-7, with D tentatively TRBD1 (6 bases). The CDR3 sequence is 14 residues long. The germline V gene encodes CDR1 SGHRS and CDR2 YFSETQ. V was pared by 4 bases and J by 3 bases, with 14 bases between.

V gene TRBV5-1 combines with J gene TRBJ1-1; perhaps TRBD1 as D (5 bases). Germline V gene data show CDR1 as SGHRS and CDR2 as YFSETQ. The CDR3 runs to 14 residues. The ends were cut back, 5 bases at V and 5 bases at J, with 16 bases in the middle. CDR3 residues: CASSREGARTEAFF. DNA for the CDR3: TGCGCCAGCAGTAGGGAAGGGGCGAGAACTGAAGCTTTCTTT. The whole variable domain, filled in from reference TRBV5-1 and TRBJ1-1, reads KAGVTQTPRYLIKTRGQQVTLSCSPISGHRSVSWYQQTPGQGLQFLFEYFSETQRNKGNFPGRFSGRQFSNSRSEMNVSTLELGDSALYLCASSREGARTEAFFGQGTRLTVV.

Details on this clone: Other DNA sequences in this sample translate to the same CDR3. The chain recombines TRBV18 with TRBJ2-3, with D uncertain. The CDR3 is 13 residues long. Germline V lookup: CDR1 KGHSH, CDR2 LQKENI. V was shortened by 0 bases and J by 1 base, with 2 bases between the two germline ends. The CDR3 nucleotides are TGTGCCAGCTCACCACCCGGCACAGATACGCAGTATTTT. It specifies CASSPPGTDTQYF.

Concerning this clone itself: At the DNA level, this CDR3 is encoded by other sequences in the same sample as well. This CDR3 reads CASSPQGRSNQPQHF. CDR3 bases: TGTGCCAGCAGCCCCCAGGGCCGTAGCAATCAGCCCCAGCATTTT. This chain connects TRBV7-2 to TRBJ1-5; D perhaps matches TRBD1 (5 bases). This CDR3 contains 15 residues. Germline V gene data show CDR1 as SGHTA and CDR2 as FQGNSA. V was shortened by 5 bases and J by 0 bases, with 11 bases between the two germline ends.

In DNA form, the CDR3 reads TGTGCCAGAAGCAGCAAACTAGCGGTAGCCAAAAACATTCAGTACTTC. It translates to CARSSKLAVAKNIQYF. This chain links TRBV5-3 with TRBJ2-4; 8 bases line up with TRBD2. TRBV5-3 is an ORF; its function is uncertain. With 4 bases clipped from V and 0 bases from J, the junction kept 6 bases outside the gene matches. CDR3 length equals 16 residues.

The V gene is TRBV28, the J gene TRBJ1-5; 7 bases agree with TRBD1. The length of the CDR3 is 15 residues. J gave up 2 bases and V 2 bases, and 3 bases lay outside the gene matches. Germline V gene lookup returns CDR1 MDHEN and CDR2 SYDVKM. CDR3 residues: CASSLVTGGNQPQHF. DNA for the CDR3: TGTGCCAGCAGTTTAGTCACAGGGGGCAATCAGCCCCAGCATTTT.

This chain joins TRBV11-2 and TRBJ2-1, with D hard to call. The CDR3 totals 12 residues. The ends were cut back, 5 bases at V and 4 bases at J, with 6 bases in the middle. Germline V gene data show CDR1 as SGHAT and CDR2 as FQNNGV. The CDR3 nucleotides are TGTGCCAGCAGCCTCCGTTACAATGAGCAGTTCTTC. Its translation is CASSLRYNEQFF.

This clone has more than one count but fewer than ten. The chain combines TRBV4-3 with TRBJ2-2; D gene unclear. Germline CDR1 reads LGHNA; CDR2 reads YSLEER. V shed 1 base and J shed 8 bases, with 14 bases lying between them. This CDR3 region has 15 residues. The chain's CDR3 is CASSQVTARPGELFF. The CDR3 coding sequence is TGCGCCAGCAGCCAAGTGACCGCTAGGCCAGGGGAGCTGTTTTTT.

The chain is built from TRBV7-9 and TRBJ2-7, with TRBD2 as a possible D gene (6 bases). The CDR3 sequence is 15 residues long. Trimming took off 4 bases at V and 7 bases at J, with 20 bases between the two ends. Germline V gene sequence: CDR1 SEHNR, CDR2 FQNEAQ (reference sequence). This CDR3 is CASSYAPAGSLEQYF. CDR3 nucleotides: TGTGCCAGCAGCTATGCCCCAGCGGGTTCGCTTGAGCAGTACTTC. Combining the CDR3 with reference TRBV7-9 and TRBJ2-7 gives the whole variable domain DTGVSQNPRHKITKRGQNVTFRCDPISEHNRLYWYRQTLGQGPEFLTYFQNEAQLEKSRLLSDRFSAERPKGSFSTLEIQRTEQGDSAMYLCASSYAPAGSLEQYFGPGTRLTVT.

The table lists this clone with a count of one. CDR3 residues: CASSYSGGSYGYTF. DNA for the CDR3: TGTGCCAGCAGTTACTCAGGGGGCAGCTATGGCTACACCTTC. The chain combines TRBV6-5 with TRBJ1-2; 7 bases are shared with TRBD1. J was trimmed by 4 bases and V by 0 bases; bases with no gene match: 2. CDR1 and CDR2 from the germline V gene are MNHEY and SVGAGI. This CDR3 region has 14 residues.

The chain carries TRBV2 and TRBJ2-1; the D gene is possibly TRBD2 (6 bases). Trimming took off 2 bases at V and 5 bases at J, with 13 bases between the two ends. Germline assignment: CDR1 SNHLY and CDR2 FYNNEI. The CDR3 has 15 residues. In DNA form, the CDR3 reads TGTGCCAGCAGTGAAAGCCAGCGGGTCAACAATGAGCAGTTCTTC. This encodes CASSESQRVNNEQFF.